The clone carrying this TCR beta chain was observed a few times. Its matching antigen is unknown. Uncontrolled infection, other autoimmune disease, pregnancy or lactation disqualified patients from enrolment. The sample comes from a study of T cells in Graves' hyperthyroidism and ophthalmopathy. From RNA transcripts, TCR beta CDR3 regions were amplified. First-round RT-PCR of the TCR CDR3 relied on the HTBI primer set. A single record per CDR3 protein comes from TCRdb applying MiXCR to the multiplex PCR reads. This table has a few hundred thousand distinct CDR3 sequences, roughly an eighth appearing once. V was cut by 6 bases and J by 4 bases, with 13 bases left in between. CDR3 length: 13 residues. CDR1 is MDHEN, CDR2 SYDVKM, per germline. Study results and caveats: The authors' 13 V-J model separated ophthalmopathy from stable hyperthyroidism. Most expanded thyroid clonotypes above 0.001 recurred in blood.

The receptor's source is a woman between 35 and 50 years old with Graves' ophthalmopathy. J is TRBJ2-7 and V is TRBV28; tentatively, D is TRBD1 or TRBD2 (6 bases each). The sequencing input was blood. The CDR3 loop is CASSLQGGYEQYF. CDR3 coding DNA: TGTGCCAGCAGCTTACAGGGAGGATACGAGCAGTACTTC.